Each of the 25 T cell receptor beta chains below was sequenced from the same sample in a study of tissue T cells after allogeneic stem cell transplantation. The assay was immunoSEQ multiplex PCR, and TCRdb's table has in-frame clones only and misses some. The data contain 25,000 to 35,000 clones, 85% of them singletons. The sequencing here drew on blood, taken before transplantation. The receptors derive from a woman aged 18-55 years who later had graft-versus-host disease after an allogeneic stem cell transplant.

The count of this clone is one. V is TRBV11-2 and J is TRBJ2-7, with D perhaps TRBD1 (6 bases). Trimming shortened V by 2 bases and J by 6 bases, and 14 bases separated the two germline ends. Germline assignment: CDR1 SGHAT and CDR2 FQNNGV. CDR3 length equals 14 residues. The CDR3, as DNA: TGTGCCAGCAGCTTAACCGCAGGGGTGGGCGAGCAGTACTTC. Translation gives CASSLTAGVGEQYF.

This clone has a single count. The chain carries TRBV29-1 and TRBJ2-7; no clear D. The V gene's germline CDR1 is SQVTM and CDR2 ANQGSEA. This CDR3 region has 10 residues. Deletions cut 5 bases from V and 6 bases from J, with 8 bases between. The DNA for the CDR3 is TGCAGCGTTACAATGGGCGAGCAGTACTTC. Translation: CSVTMGEQYF.

A single count supports this clone. The gene calls are TRBV6-6 and TRBJ1-1, with 7 bases identical to TRBD1. From germline, CDR1 is MNHNY and CDR2 SVGAGI (reference sequence). The trim removed 5 bases at V and 1 base at J, leaving 4 bases unmatched. The CDR3 sequence is 14 residues long. The CDR3 nucleotides are TGTGCCAGCAGTGTAGGACAGGCGAACACTGAAGCTTTCTTT. It specifies CASSVGQANTEAFF.

This chain connects TRBV5-6 to TRBJ1-2, with D possibly being TRBD1 (5 bases). Per the germline V gene, CDR1 is SGHDT and CDR2 is YYEEEE. V was cut by 3 bases and J by 1 base, with 10 bases left in between. This CDR3 has 14 amino acids. DNA for the CDR3: TGTGCCAGCAGCTCCCGGGACGGTAACTATGGCTACACCTTC. Its protein is CASSSRDGNYGYTF.

V usage is TRBV19 and J usage is TRBJ2-3; D gene unclear. Trimming shortened V by 0 bases and J by 2 bases, and 6 bases separated the two germline ends. Germline V gene sequence: CDR1 LNHDA, CDR2 SQIVND (reference sequence). This CDR3 has 14 amino acids. CDR3 DNA: TGTGCCAGTAGTATAGATCAGGCCACAGATACGCAGTATTTT. As protein: CASSIDQATDTQYF.

The chain links TRBV7-9 to TRBJ1-2, with D possibly being TRBD1 (6 bases). Trimming left V 5 bases short and J 3 bases short, with 16 bases between. Germline V gene sequence: CDR1 SEHNR, CDR2 FQNEAQ (reference sequence). This CDR3 region has 15 residues. The CDR3: CASSPSGTTDYGYTF. DNA for the CDR3: TGTGCCAGCAGCCCTAGCGGGACAACGGACTATGGCTACACCTTC.

The rearrangement joins TRBV5-4 to TRBJ2-7; D is undetermined. The V end lost 0 bases, the J end lost 6 bases, and 7 bases lay between the germline ends. Germline CDR1 reads SGHNT; CDR2 reads YYREEE (reference sequence). This CDR3 has 12 residues. The CDR3 spells CASSLEVGEQYF. CDR3 sequence (DNA): TGTGCCAGCAGCTTGGAAGTGGGCGAGCAGTACTTC.

The chain has TRBV18 and TRBJ1-1; D may be TRBD1 (5 bases). V lost 3 bases and J lost 1, with 18 bases in between. This CDR3 has 17 amino acids. CDR1 and CDR2 (germline): KGHSH, LQKENI. The CDR3 DNA is TGTGCCAGCTCACCTTACCGGGACCGAGAACCGAACACTGAAGCTTTCTTT. Translated, it gives CASSPYRDREPNTEAFF.

The chain employs TRBV19 and TRBJ2-7; D is perhaps TRBD1 or TRBD2 (5 bases each). V was shortened by 5 bases and J by 1 base, with 12 bases between the two germline ends. There are 14 residues in the CDR3. Germline CDR1 LNHDA, CDR2 SQIVND (reference sequence). CDR3: CASSGLGVSYEQYF. In nucleotides, the CDR3 is TGTGCCAGTAGTGGCCTGGGGGTTTCCTACGAGCAGTACTTC.

The chain recombines TRBV28 with TRBJ2-7; D is possibly TRBD2 (7 bases). CDR3 size: 15 residues. CDR1 and CDR2 (germline): MDHEN, SYDVKM. V lost 8 bases to trimming and J lost 12 bases, with 29 bases between them. The CDR3 nucleotides read TGTGCCAGCCGCCCCCCGGGGTCGAAGGGGGGGGTTAGGTACTTC. Residues: CASRPPGSKGGVRYF.

DNA for the CDR3: TGCGCCAGCACCTTTTTTGGGACAGGGAATGAAAAACTGTTTTTT. This translates into CASTFFGTGNEKLFF. The chain joins TRBV5-1 to TRBJ1-4; TRBD1 aligns across 9 bases. CDR1 and CDR2 from the germline V gene are SGHRS and YFSETQ. The CDR3 runs to 15 residues. V lost 6 bases to trimming and J lost 5 bases; unmatched junction nucleotides: 8.

The rearrangement uses TRBV11-3 and TRBJ2-1; 12 positions match TRBD2. CDR1 and CDR2 from the germline V gene are SGHNT and YENEEA. The CDR3 has 17 amino acids. The V segment lost 2 bases and the J segment 3 bases; nucleotides outside the gene matches: 5. In DNA, the CDR3 is TGTGCCAGCAGCTTAACTAGCGGGGGGTCTCTCTACAATGAGCAGTTCTTC. This encodes CASSLTSGGSLYNEQFF. Full variable domain (outside the CDR3, taken from reference TRBV11-3 and TRBJ2-1): EAGVVQSPRYKIIEKKQPVAFWCNPISGHNTLYWYLQNLGQGPELLIRYENEEAVDDSQLPKDRFSAERLKGVDSTLKIQPAELGDSAVYLCASSLTSGGSLYNEQFFGPGTRLTVL.

This sequence joins TRBV27 and TRBJ1-2; no definite D call. Trimming took off 6 bases at V and 4 bases at J, with 12 bases between the two ends. CDR1 MNHEY and CDR2 SMNVEV come from the germline V gene (reference sequence). This CDR3 comprises 13 residues. CDR3 amino acids: CASSPGRLYGYTF. CDR3 DNA: TGTGCCAGCAGCCCGGGCCGACTCTATGGCTACACCTTC.

This chain uses TRBV2 with TRBJ1-4, with a weak D call TRBD1 (5 bases). The germline CDR1 and CDR2 sequences are SNHLY and FYNNEI. V was shortened by 6 bases and J by 8 bases, with 10 bases between the two germline ends. CDR3 length: 12 residues. The CDR3 loop reads CASRDNNEKLFF. DNA for the CDR3: TGTGCCAGCAGGGACAACAACGAAAAACTGTTTTTT.

This rearrangement joins TRBV4-1 to TRBJ2-3, with no clear D. The CDR3 runs to 14 residues. Germline values: CDR1 MGHRA, CDR2 YSYEKL. Trimming pared 6 bases from V and 2 bases from J, leaving 12 bases between. The chain's CDR3 is CASSFAKDTDTQYF. CDR3 sequence (DNA): TGCGCCAGCAGTTTCGCAAAGGACACAGATACGCAGTATTTT.

This clone appeared once. The chain joins TRBV5-1 to TRBJ2-5; maybe TRBD1 (6 bases). Germline V gene sequence: CDR1 SGHRS, CDR2 YFSETQ. This CDR3 region has 14 residues. V lost 3 bases to trimming and J lost 3 bases, with 12 bases between them. In DNA form, the CDR3 reads TGCGCCAGCAGCTCCGGGACATCGAAAGAGACCCAGTACTTC. Its protein is CASSSGTSKETQYF.

CDR3 in DNA: TGTGCCAGCAGCGACCGGGACAGGGCGGGAAACACCATATATTTT. It is translated as CASSDRDRAGNTIYF. V gene TRBV9 combines with J gene TRBJ1-3, with 9 bases that match TRBD1. The germline gives CDR1 SGDLS, CDR2 YYNGEE. V shed 3 bases and J 4 bases; nucleotides not matched to a gene: 5. The CDR3 runs 15 residues.

The chain has TRBV4-2 and TRBJ2-6; D may be TRBD1 or TRBD2 (6 bases each). Germline V gives CDR1 LGHNA, CDR2 YNFKEQ. This CDR3 comprises 19 residues. Trimming took off 2 bases at V and 0 bases at J, with 17 bases between the two ends. The CDR3 DNA reads TGTGCCAGCAGCCAAAGGGGGGCAGGGGTCAGCTCTGGGGCCAACGTCCTGACTTTC. It translates to CASSQRGAGVSSGANVLTF.

V is TRBV29-1 and J is TRBJ1-1, with a possible D match to TRBD1 (6 bases). Between the trimmed V and J ends, which lost 4 bases and 7 bases, there was a span of 7 bases. This CDR3 is built from 10 residues. Per germline, CDR1 SQVTM and CDR2 ANQGSEA. The DNA for the CDR3 is TGCAGCGTTGCGACAGGTGAAGCTTTCTTT. It specifies CSVATGEAFF.

The V call is TRBV27, the J call TRBJ2-7, with D tentatively TRBD1 (6 bases). Trimming removed 4 bases from V and 1 base from J, with 26 bases in between. This CDR3 region has 19 residues. Germline values: CDR1 MNHEY, CDR2 SMNVEV (reference sequence). CDR3 in DNA: TGTGCCAGCAGTTCCCCGGACCGCCCAGGGGTTAGAGGATCCTACGAGCAGTACTTC. Protein sequence: CASSSPDRPGVRGSYEQYF.

The chain couples TRBV13 to TRBJ2-2, with D possibly TRBD2 on 6 matching bases. V lost 6 bases and J 2 bases, leaving 10 bases between the germline ends. Germline V gene lookup returns CDR1 PRHDT and CDR2 FYEKMQ (reference sequence). This CDR3 comprises 14 residues. The CDR3 loop is CASRGTPNTGELFF. For the CDR3, the DNA is TGTGCCAGCAGGGGGACTCCTAACACCGGGGAGCTGTTTTTT.

This chain uses TRBV7-2 with TRBJ2-7, with D possibly called TRBD1 or TRBD2 (7 bases each). V was cut by 2 bases and J by 6 bases, with 20 bases left in between. The CDR3 is made up of 16 amino acids. Germline CDR1 SGHTA, CDR2 FQGNSA. This CDR3 is CASSLNRGATGREQYF. The CDR3 DNA sequence: TGTGCCAGCAGCTTAAATCGGGGGGCGACAGGGCGCGAGCAGTACTTC.

DNA for the CDR3: TGTGCCAGTAGTATAGGGGACACCAAGAACACTGAAGCTTTCTTT. Translated, it gives CASSIGDTKNTEAFF. J is TRBJ1-1 and V is TRBV19; TRBD1 is a possible D gene (6 bases). The CDR3 covers 15 residues. The germline V and J ends were trimmed by 1 base and 1 base, with 10 bases remaining between them. Germline lookup yields CDR1 LNHDA and CDR2 SQIVND (reference sequence).

This rearrangement joins TRBV10-1 to TRBJ1-1; the D is unclear. The V and J ends lost 0 bases and 10 bases respectively, with 9 bases between them. This CDR3 is 12 amino acids long. Germline assignment: CDR1 WNHNN and CDR2 SYGVQD (reference sequence). CDR3 loop: CASSESTRAAFF. CDR3 coding DNA: TGCGCCAGCAGTGAGTCGACGAGGGCAGCTTTCTTT.

CDR3 bases: TGTGCCAGCAGTGTCGACAGACCCACCGGGGAGCTGTTTTTT. This sequence encodes CASSVDRPTGELFF. The gene calls are TRBV28 and TRBJ2-2; tentative D call: TRBD1 (5 bases). Germline loops: CDR1 MDHEN, CDR2 SYDVKM. Between the trimmed V and J ends, which lost 5 bases and 4 bases, there was a span of 11 bases. The CDR3 runs 14 residues.